This T cell receptor (beta chain) originates from a study of blood T cell repertoires in COVID-19. Trimming stripped 7 bases from V and 4 bases from J, with 10 bases between. The germline V gene encodes CDR1 SQVTM and CDR2 ANQGSEA. The length of the CDR3 is 12 residues. TCRdb keeps only in-frame clones here, not all; method: immunoSEQ multiplex PCR. The sample lists some 200,000 clones; nearly 90% were seen once. This clone was detected once. The sequence came from a young woman who had recovered from COVID-19. Sequencing was done on a sample of peripheral blood. The chain carries TRBV29-1 and TRBJ1-4; no clear D. This CDR3 reads CSARSYNEKLFF. The DNA for the CDR3 is TGCAGCGCTAGGAGTTATAATGAAAAACTGTTTTTT.